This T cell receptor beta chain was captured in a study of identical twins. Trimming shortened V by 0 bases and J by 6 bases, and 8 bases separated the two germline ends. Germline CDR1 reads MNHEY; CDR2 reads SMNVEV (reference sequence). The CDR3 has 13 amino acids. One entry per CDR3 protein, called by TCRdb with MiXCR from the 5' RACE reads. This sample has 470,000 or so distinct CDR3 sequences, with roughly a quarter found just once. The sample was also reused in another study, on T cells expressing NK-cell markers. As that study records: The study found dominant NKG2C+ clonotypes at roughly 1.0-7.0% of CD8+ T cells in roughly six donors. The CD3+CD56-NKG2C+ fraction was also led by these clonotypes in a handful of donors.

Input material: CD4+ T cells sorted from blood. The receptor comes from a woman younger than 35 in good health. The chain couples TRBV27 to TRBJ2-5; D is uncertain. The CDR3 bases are TGTGCCAGCAGTTTATCGCTAACTCAGACCCAGTACTTC. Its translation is CASSLSLTQTQYF.